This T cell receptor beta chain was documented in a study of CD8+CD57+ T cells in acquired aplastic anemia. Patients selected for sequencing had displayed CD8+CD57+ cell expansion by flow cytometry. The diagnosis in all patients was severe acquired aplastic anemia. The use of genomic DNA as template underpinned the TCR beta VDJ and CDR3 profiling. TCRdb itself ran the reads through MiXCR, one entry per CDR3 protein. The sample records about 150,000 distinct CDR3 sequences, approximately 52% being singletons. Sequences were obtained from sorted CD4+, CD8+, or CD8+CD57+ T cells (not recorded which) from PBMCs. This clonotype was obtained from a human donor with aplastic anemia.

CDR3 nucleotide sequence: TGTGCCAGCAGCTTAGCCGACAGGGCGGGTGGCTACACCTTC. Encoded protein: CASSLADRAGGYTF. The rearrangement joins TRBV7-2 to TRBJ1-2, with 7 bases identical to TRBD1. CDR1 and CDR2 from the germline V gene are SGHTA and FQGNSA. The V and J ends lost 0 bases and 7 bases, in that order; junction bases with no gene match: 5. The CDR3 loop spans 14 amino acids.